Listed below are T cell receptor beta chains from one sample, sequenced in a study of CD8+ T cells in alopecia areata. Clones were sequenced by immunoSEQ multiplex PCR, and TCRdb holds only the in-frame ones, with some missing. The table includes 110,000 or so clones, around three fifths detected once. Sequenced material: CD4+ T cells sorted from blood, taken at week 24, from a patient treated with tofacitinib. The receptors were sampled from a human donor with alopecia areata. Each CDR3 is given with its conserved first and last residue. A D gene is named only where the DNA matches it firmly. Clone size is shown for a subset of rows, as once, few, many or a class of expanded clone.

j_call: TRBJ2-5
clone_size: .
v_call: TRBV5-1
d_call: .
cdr3_nt: TGCGCCAGCAGCTTGGCCGTAGGCGCGGGGCAAGAGACCCAGTACTTC
cdr3_aa: CASSLAVGAGQETQYF

j_call: TRBJ1-5
clone_size: once
v_call: TRBV2
d_call: .
cdr3_nt: TGTGCCAGCAGTGAGTCCGGGACAAATCAGCCCCAGCATTTT
cdr3_aa: CASSESGTNQPQHF

j_call: TRBJ2-7
clone_size: few
v_call: TRBV11-1
d_call: .
cdr3_nt: TGTGCCAGCAGCCCGGGGGTCCGAGAAGCCGAGCAGTACTTC
cdr3_aa: CASSPGVREAEQYF

j_call: TRBJ2-1
clone_size: .
v_call: TRBV29-1
d_call: TRBD1
cdr3_nt: TGCAGCGTTGAAGATCTCAGGACAGGGATGAACAATGAGCAGTTCTTC
cdr3_aa: CSVEDLRTGMNNEQFF

j_call: TRBJ1-3
clone_size: .
v_call: TRBV27
d_call: .
cdr3_nt: TGTGCCAGCAGTTCGGGGGGTTCTGGAAACACCATATATTTT
cdr3_aa: CASSSGGSGNTIYF

j_call: TRBJ2-5
clone_size: few
v_call: TRBV4-2
d_call: .
cdr3_nt: TGTGCCAGCAGCCAAGCCAGGGAAGAGACCCAGTACTTC
cdr3_aa: CASSQAREETQYF

j_call: TRBJ2-1
clone_size: .
v_call: TRBV4-3
d_call: .
cdr3_nt: TGCGCCAGCAGCCAAGATCCGGCGGCTAGCTCCTACAATGAGCAGTTCTTC
cdr3_aa: CASSQDPAASSYNEQFF

j_call: TRBJ2-3
clone_size: few
v_call: TRBV27
d_call: TRBD1
cdr3_nt: TGTGCCAGCAGTTGGGACAGGGCTTACACAGATACGCAGTATTTT
cdr3_aa: CASSWDRAYTDTQYF

j_call: TRBJ2-3
clone_size: once
v_call: TRBV20-1
d_call: .
cdr3_nt: TGCAGTGCTAGAGGGACAGATACGCAGTATTTT
cdr3_aa: CSARGTDTQYF

j_call: TRBJ2-5
clone_size: few
v_call: TRBV27
d_call: .
cdr3_nt: TGTGCCAGCAGTTTAAGCTACCAAGAGACCCAGTACTTC
cdr3_aa: CASSLSYQETQYF

j_call: TRBJ2-3
clone_size: .
v_call: TRBV7-9
d_call: TRBD1
cdr3_nt: TGTGCCAGCAGCCAGGGGACAGCTAGCACAGATACGCAGTATTTT
cdr3_aa: CASSQGTASTDTQYF

j_call: TRBJ2-2
clone_size: .
v_call: TRBV5-1
d_call: .
cdr3_nt: TGCGCCAGCAGCCCGGGACCCGGCGCGGATACCGGGGAGCTGTTTTTT
cdr3_aa: CASSPGPGADTGELFF

j_call: TRBJ1-2
clone_size: .
v_call: TRBV7-2
d_call: .
cdr3_nt: TGTGCCAGCAGCTTAGGGGAGATTGGCTATGGCTACACCTTC
cdr3_aa: CASSLGEIGYGYTF

j_call: TRBJ2-2
clone_size: .
v_call: TRBV2
d_call: .
cdr3_nt: TGTGCCAGCAGTGCGGGATACACCGGGGAGCTGTTTTTT
cdr3_aa: CASSAGYTGELFF

j_call: TRBJ1-5
clone_size: few
v_call: TRBV6-1
d_call: .
cdr3_nt: TGTGCCAGCAGGACGGAGGCACGGCAGCCCCAGCATTTT
cdr3_aa: CASRTEARQPQHF

j_call: TRBJ2-5
clone_size: .
v_call: TRBV7-8
d_call: TRBD2
cdr3_nt: TGTGCCAGCAGCGCAAGACTAGCGGGGGGGCGGGAGACCCAGTACTTC
cdr3_aa: CASSARLAGGRETQYF

j_call: TRBJ2-7
clone_size: .
v_call: TRBV2
d_call: TRBD2
cdr3_nt: TGTGCCAGCAGGTGGACTAGCGGGGGGGCCTACGAGCAGTACTTC
cdr3_aa: CASRWTSGGAYEQYF

j_call: TRBJ2-7
clone_size: few
v_call: TRBV4-2
d_call: TRBD2
cdr3_nt: TGTGCCAGCAGCCAAGATCTTGGCGGGGGGGTGTCCTACGAGCAGTACTTC
cdr3_aa: CASSQDLGGGVSYEQYF

j_call: TRBJ1-2
clone_size: .
v_call: TRBV30
d_call: .
cdr3_nt: TGTGCCTGGAAGGAGACGTTGGGCTACACCTTC
cdr3_aa: CAWKETLGYTF

j_call: TRBJ2-7
clone_size: few
v_call: TRBV5-6
d_call: .
cdr3_nt: TGTGCCAGCAGCTTGGGACCAAACTACGAGCAGTACTTC
cdr3_aa: CASSLGPNYEQYF

j_call: TRBJ2-3
clone_size: .
v_call: TRBV29-1
d_call: .
cdr3_nt: TGCAGCGCAGCTAGCACAGATACGCAGTATTTT
cdr3_aa: CSAASTDTQYF

j_call: TRBJ1-6
clone_size: .
v_call: TRBV30
d_call: TRBD1
cdr3_nt: TGTGCCCTTAGACAGGGAGGTTCACCCCTCCACTTT
cdr3_aa: CALRQGGSPLHF

j_call: TRBJ2-1
clone_size: .
v_call: TRBV11-2
d_call: .
cdr3_nt: TGTGCCAGCAGCTTAGCCTATGAGCAGTTCTTC
cdr3_aa: CASSLAYEQFF

j_call: TRBJ2-7
clone_size: few
v_call: TRBV11-2
d_call: .
cdr3_nt: TGTGCCAGCCGCTCCGTTGGGCGGTACGAGCAGTACTTC
cdr3_aa: CASRSVGRYEQYF

j_call: TRBJ2-5
clone_size: .
v_call: TRBV10-3
d_call: .
cdr3_nt: TGTGCCATCAGTGATCCCAGCCCTCAAGAGACCCAGTACTTC
cdr3_aa: CAISDPSPQETQYF

j_call: TRBJ1-2
clone_size: .
v_call: TRBV7-9
d_call: TRBD1
cdr3_nt: TGTGCCAGCAGCGCGGACAGGGGGCGAGACTATGGCTACACCTTC
cdr3_aa: CASSADRGRDYGYTF

j_call: TRBJ2-2
clone_size: .
v_call: TRBV18
d_call: .
cdr3_nt: TGTGCCAGCTCACCAAGGGCCTGGAATTTCGACACCGGGGAGCTGTTTTTT
cdr3_aa: CASSPRAWNFDTGELFF

j_call: TRBJ1-5
clone_size: .
v_call: TRBV19
d_call: .
cdr3_nt: TGTGCCAGTAGCTCCCGAGGGCCCCAGCATTTT
cdr3_aa: CASSSRGPQHF

j_call: TRBJ2-7
clone_size: .
v_call: TRBV18
d_call: .
cdr3_nt: TGTGCCAGCTCACTATCCAGCCCAGCCTTGAACACCTACGAGCAGTACTTC
cdr3_aa: CASSLSSPALNTYEQYF

j_call: TRBJ2-3
clone_size: .
v_call: TRBV30
d_call: .
cdr3_nt: TGTGCCTGTGCCCCTCGGGCAGATACGCAGTATTTT
cdr3_aa: CACAPRADTQYF

j_call: TRBJ2-5
clone_size: .
v_call: TRBV11-2
d_call: .
cdr3_nt: TGTGCCAGCAGCTCTGGGGAGACCCAGTACTTC
cdr3_aa: CASSSGETQYF

j_call: TRBJ2-3
clone_size: .
v_call: TRBV18
d_call: .
cdr3_nt: TGTGCCAGCTCACCACGTCCTGGGAGCACAGATACGCAGTATTTT
cdr3_aa: CASSPRPGSTDTQYF

j_call: TRBJ1-5
clone_size: .
v_call: TRBV6-5
d_call: .
cdr3_nt: TGTGCCAGCAGTTACGACAATACCCTCGGGCAGCCCCAGCATTTT
cdr3_aa: CASSYDNTLGQPQHF

j_call: TRBJ2-7
clone_size: .
v_call: TRBV5-1
d_call: .
cdr3_nt: TGCGCCAGCAGTCGGGACGGGCGCTACGAGCAGTACTTC
cdr3_aa: CASSRDGRYEQYF

j_call: TRBJ1-2
clone_size: .
v_call: TRBV5-4
d_call: .
cdr3_nt: TGTGCCAGCAGCTTGGACGGGTCTCACTATGGCTACACCTTC
cdr3_aa: CASSLDGSHYGYTF

j_call: TRBJ2-3
clone_size: few
v_call: TRBV6-5
d_call: TRBD2
cdr3_nt: TGTGCCAGCAGTTCCCCCTCGGCGGGGGGTGGAGATACGCAGTATTTT
cdr3_aa: CASSSPSAGGGDTQYF

j_call: TRBJ1-3
clone_size: few
v_call: TRBV7-2
d_call: TRBD1
cdr3_nt: TGTGCCAGCGAAGACAGGGTGGCTGGAAACACCATATATTTT
cdr3_aa: CASEDRVAGNTIYF

j_call: TRBJ2-7
clone_size: once
v_call: TRBV30
d_call: TRBD1
cdr3_nt: TGTGCCTGGAGTAGGGGACAGGGCTACGAGCAGTACTTC
cdr3_aa: CAWSRGQGYEQYF

j_call: TRBJ2-7
clone_size: few
v_call: TRBV7-8
d_call: .
cdr3_nt: TGTGCCAGCAGCCAGAGGGGGGGCATAGGAGTCTACGAGCAGTACTTC
cdr3_aa: CASSQRGGIGVYEQYF

j_call: TRBJ1-5
clone_size: .
v_call: TRBV5-8
d_call: .
cdr3_nt: TGTGCCAGCAGCCCGTACCTTTCCACCGACTCAAATCAGCCCCAGCATTTT
cdr3_aa: CASSPYLSTDSNQPQHF

j_call: TRBJ2-2
clone_size: .
v_call: TRBV25-1
d_call: .
cdr3_nt: TGTGCCAGCAGTGACCGGGGACCTGGGAGTGTGGCCACCGGGGAGCTGTTTTTT
cdr3_aa: CASSDRGPGSVATGELFF

j_call: TRBJ2-1
clone_size: few
v_call: TRBV10-3
d_call: .
cdr3_nt: TGTGCCATCAGTGACCCGACGAAACGGGCCTACAATGAGCAGTTCTTC
cdr3_aa: CAISDPTKRAYNEQFF

j_call: TRBJ2-7
clone_size: few
v_call: TRBV21-1
d_call: .
cdr3_nt: TGTGCCAGCAGCTCAAGATCCGGGACAGGGGGCAACGAGCAGTACTTC
cdr3_aa: CASSSRSGTGGNEQYF

j_call: TRBJ2-3
clone_size: .
v_call: TRBV15
d_call: .
cdr3_nt: TGTGCCACACGGGCCTCGGGCACAGATACGCAGTATTTT
cdr3_aa: CATRASGTDTQYF

j_call: TRBJ1-2
clone_size: .
v_call: TRBV7-2
d_call: .
cdr3_nt: TGTGCCAGCAGCTTAGTTCTAGGGGGCTACACCTTC
cdr3_aa: CASSLVLGGYTF